Below are 23 T cell receptor beta chains sequenced from a single sample in a study of long-term antiretroviral therapy in people with HIV. A v3.0 immunoSEQ assay was performed at survey level. Sequenced by immunoSEQ multiplex PCR; TCRdb stores in-frame clones only, minus some. The top ten clones hold roughly 2.2% of a sample with under 50,000 clones, 85% to 95% of them seen once. The sample here was unsorted PBMCs, taken just over 9 years after starting antiretroviral therapy. Source of these receptors: a man aged 30-40 years with HIV.

The chain employs TRBV18 and TRBJ2-5; 8 nucleotides line up with TRBD1. The J segment lost 5 bases and the V segment lost 1 base, leaving 6 bases of the junction unmatched. This CDR3 has 15 residues. Germline V gene data show CDR1 as KGHSH and CDR2 as LQKENI. DNA for the CDR3: TGTGCCAGCTCACCACTAGGACAGGGCATGGAGACCCAGTACTTC. Translated, it gives CASSPLGQGMETQYF.

The rearrangement uses TRBV9 and TRBJ2-2; D could derive from TRBD1 or TRBD2 (5 bases each). The CDR3 has 15 amino acids. Looked up from germline, CDR1 is SGDLS and CDR2 is YYNGEE. V lost 0 bases, J lost 0 bases, and 6 bases lay in between. The CDR3 coding sequence is TGTGCCAGCAGCGTAGGAGGGGCGAACACCGGGGAGCTGTTTTTT. Amino acid sequence: CASSVGGANTGELFF.

The chain combines TRBV6-6 with TRBJ1-3; the D is unclear. The germline V and J ends were trimmed by 2 bases and 0 bases, with 8 bases remaining between them. Germline V gives CDR1 MNHNY, CDR2 SVGAGI (reference sequence). This CDR3 is built from 15 residues. Here the CDR3 DNA reads TGTGCCAGCAGTTACCAGGAGCCCTCTGGAAACACCATATATTTT. Its protein product is CASSYQEPSGNTIYF.

This chain joins TRBV2 and TRBJ1-6; TRBD1 matches 9 bases. The junction had 2 bases not matched to a gene; V was cut back by 4 bases and J by 4 bases. This CDR3 is built from 15 residues. In germline, CDR1 is SNHLY, CDR2 FYNNEI. DNA for the CDR3: TGTGCCAGCAGTGTACAGGGGGCGTATAATTCACCCCTCCACTTT. Protein: CASSVQGAYNSPLHF.

This clone was found once. The chain couples TRBV7-9 to TRBJ2-2, with 15 bases fitting TRBD2. Germline CDR1 and CDR2: SEHNR and FQNEAQ (reference sequence). Trimming cost V 5 bases and J 4 bases; bases outside gene matches: 8. CDR3 length: 18 amino acids. The CDR3 region is CASSGGTSGGPRTGELFF. The CDR3 nucleotides read TGTGCCAGCAGCGGTGGGACTAGCGGGGGGCCGCGCACCGGGGAGCTGTTTTTT.

Only one count was recorded for this clone. This CDR3 is CASSSTGAKTQYF. In DNA, the CDR3 is TGTGCCAGCAGCTCGACAGGGGCGAAGACCCAGTACTTC. The chain is built from TRBV7-8 and TRBJ2-5, with 8 bases aligning to TRBD1. The CDR3 runs 13 residues. With V trimmed by 4 bases and J by 6 bases, 4 bases remained unmatched. Germline CDR1 SGHVS, CDR2 FQNEAQ. The complete variable domain, with remaining parts taken from reference TRBV7-8 and TRBJ2-5, reads GAGVSQSPRYKVAKRGQDVALRCDPISGHVSLFWYQQALGQGPEFLTYFQNEAQLDKSGLPSDRFFAERPEGSVSTLKIQRTQQEDSAVYLCASSSTGAKTQYFGPGTRLLVL.

This rearrangement joins TRBV10-1 to TRBJ2-1, with D possibly being TRBD2 (6 bases). Germline CDR1 WNHNN, CDR2 SYGVQD (reference sequence). V gave up 0 bases and J gave up 7 bases, with 13 bases separating them. The CDR3 is 15 residues long. As DNA, the CDR3 is TGCGCCAGCAGTGAGTCAGGGTTCGGGAGAAATGAGCAGTTCTTC. It encodes CASSESGFGRNEQFF.

This chain links TRBV9 with TRBJ2-3; TRBD1 matches at 7 bases. The germline CDR1 and CDR2 sequences are SGDLS and YYNGEE. V shed 4 bases, J shed 0 bases, and the junction held 5 bases outside the gene matches. This CDR3 is built from 15 residues. In DNA, the CDR3 is TGTGCCAGCAGCCCGGGGACAGTGAGCACAGATACGCAGTATTTT. It specifies CASSPGTVSTDTQYF.

The gene calls are TRBV6-5 and TRBJ1-1, with unresolved D. The V end was cut by 0 bases, the J end by 4 bases, with 12 bases between. Germline CDR1 is MNHEY and CDR2 is SVGAGI. The CDR3 runs to 15 residues. The CDR3 DNA is TGTGCCAGCAGTTACTCGGTTTCGGGAACCACTGAAGCTTTCTTT. It codes for CASSYSVSGTTEAFF.

V gene TRBV14 combines with J gene TRBJ1-4, with TRBD1 identical over 9 bases. Trimming took 4 bases from V and 2 from J; bases not matched to a gene: 2. This CDR3 spans 15 amino acids. Germline CDR1 is SGHDN and CDR2 is FVKESK. The CDR3 bases are TGTGCCAGCAGCCGGGACAGGGAGACTAATGAAAAACTGTTTTTT. It specifies CASSRDRETNEKLFF. The variable domain in full, with the rest retrieved from reference TRBV14 and TRBJ1-4, is EAGVTQFPSHSVIEKGQTVTLRCDPISGHDNLYWYRRVMGKEIKFLLHFVKESKQDESGMPNNRFLAERTGGTYSTLKVQPAELEDSGVYFCASSRDRETNEKLFFGSGTQLSVL.

CDR3 DNA: TGTGCCAGCAGTTTCGGGCATCAGCCCCAGCATTTT. Its protein is CASSFGHQPQHF. The gene calls are TRBV28 and TRBJ1-5; D uncertain. Germline V CDR1 and CDR2: MDHEN, SYDVKM. This CDR3 spans 12 amino acids. The V end was cut by 3 bases, the J end by 5 bases, with 5 bases between.

This rearrangement joins TRBV7-3 to TRBJ2-7; D is possibly TRBD1 or TRBD2 (6 bases each). The CDR3 has 16 amino acids. V was clipped by 1 base and J by 0 bases, with 13 bases between them. CDR1 SGHTA and CDR2 FQGTGA come from the germline V gene. The CDR3 is CASSLIGGGSSYEQYF. The CDR3 region has the DNA TGTGCCAGCAGCTTAATTGGAGGGGGGAGCTCCTACGAGCAGTACTTC.

The V and J genes are TRBV7-3 and TRBJ2-2, with TRBD1 matching over 11 bases. Germline CDR1 is SGHTA and CDR2 is FQGTGA. The junction had 9 bases not matched to a gene; V was cut back by 1 base and J by 5 bases. CDR3 length: 18 amino acids. The CDR3 nucleotides read TGTGCCAGCAGCTTAAACCCCGGGACAGGGGGTAGAACCGGGGAGCTGTTTTTT. Its protein is CASSLNPGTGGRTGELFF.

V gene TRBV7-3 combines with J gene TRBJ2-3, with 9 bases aligning to TRBD2. The CDR3 length is 15 residues. The V gene's germline CDR1 is SGHTA and CDR2 FQGTGA. V lost 6 bases, J lost 3 bases, and 7 bases stayed unmatched. In DNA form, the CDR3 reads TGTGCCAGCAGGCCGACTAGCGGACAAACAGATACGCAGTATTTT. It codes for CASRPTSGQTDTQYF.

This clone was seen a handful of times. J is TRBJ2-7 and V is TRBV11-2; a possible D gene is TRBD1 (6 bases). Trimming removed 5 bases from V and 0 bases from J, with 11 bases in between. Germline CDR1 SGHAT, CDR2 FQNNGV. This CDR3 has 14 amino acids. The CDR3 coding sequence is TGTGCCAGCAGCCGGGGACACTCCTCCTACGAGCAGTACTTC. It encodes CASSRGHSSYEQYF.

The chain has TRBV29-1 and TRBJ1-1; D unclear. The V gene's germline CDR1 is SQVTM and CDR2 ANQGSEA. V was trimmed by 2 bases and J by 5 bases, leaving 6 bases between them. The CDR3 extends over 11 amino acids. CDR3 coding DNA: TGCAGCGTTGAAAAGGGTACTGAAGCTTTCTTT. Translation gives CSVEKGTEAFF.

The rearrangement uses TRBV28 and TRBJ2-2; the match to TRBD1 covers 9 bases. The CDR3 runs to 14 residues. The germline gives CDR1 MDHEN, CDR2 SYDVKM. Germline trimming cut 5 bases from V and 5 bases from J; bases unmatched to any gene: 3. CDR3 amino acids: CASSATGGTGELFF. CDR3 in DNA: TGTGCCAGCAGTGCGACAGGGGGGACCGGGGAGCTGTTTTTT. Together with reference TRBV28 and TRBJ2-2, the CDR3 gives the full variable domain: DVKVTQSSRYLVKRTGEKVFLECVQDMDHENMFWYRQDPGLGLRLIYFSYDVKMKEKGDIPEGYSVSREKKERFSLILESASTNQTSMYLCASSATGGTGELFFGEGSRLTVL.

The chain couples TRBV28 to TRBJ1-1; 8 positions match TRBD1. Germline V gene data show CDR1 as MDHEN and CDR2 as SYDVKM. The CDR3 covers 14 residues. The V gene end was trimmed by 5 bases and the J gene end by 6 bases; junction bases not matched to a gene: 8. The CDR3 DNA follows: TGTGCCAGCAGTGCGGGACAGGCTCCTCCTGAAGCTTTCTTT. It yields the protein CASSAGQAPPEAFF.

J is TRBJ1-4 and V is TRBV28; 8 positions agree with TRBD1. Trimming at V came to 3 bases and at J to 5 bases, leaving 2 bases not matched to a gene. The CDR3 is 14 residues long. Germline V gene sequence: CDR1 MDHEN, CDR2 SYDVKM. In nucleotides, the CDR3 is TGTGCCAGCAGTTTTGACAGGGGAAATGAAAAACTGTTTTTT. Its translation: CASSFDRGNEKLFF.

This clone came up once. V gene TRBV7-9 combines with J gene TRBJ2-1, with 16 nucleotides matching TRBD2. V shed 5 bases and J 2 bases; nucleotides not matched to a gene: 9. Germline V gives CDR1 SEHNR, CDR2 FQNEAQ (reference sequence). CDR3 length: 19 residues. CDR3 in DNA: TGTGCCAGCAGCCCGAAACCGGGACTAGCGGGGGGGCCCTACAATGAGCAGTTCTTC. Its translation: CASSPKPGLAGGPYNEQFF.

The chain employs TRBV5-1 and TRBJ2-3; TRBD2 matches 8 bases. Germline CDR1 reads SGHRS; CDR2 reads YFSETQ. This CDR3 has 15 amino acids. Trimming at V came to 0 bases and at J to 5 bases, leaving 5 bases not matched to a gene. The CDR3 loop reads CASSLETGGKDTQYF. CDR3 DNA: TGCGCCAGCAGCTTGGAGACGGGGGGGAAAGATACGCAGTATTTT.

This rearrangement joins TRBV7-2 to TRBJ2-7; no firm D call. The CDR3 contains 12 residues. The germline V gene has CDR1 SGHTA and CDR2 FQGNSA. V shed 5 bases and J shed 6 bases, with 11 bases lying between them. CDR3 DNA sequence: TGTGCCAGCAGCACCGGGTTGAGCGAGCAGTACTTC. Translated: CASSTGLSEQYF.

This clone was found a few times. V usage is TRBV28 and J usage is TRBJ2-3, with D possibly being TRBD1 (6 bases). Germline loops: CDR1 MDHEN, CDR2 SYDVKM. This CDR3 contains 14 residues. Trimming took 3 bases from V and 4 from J, leaving 11 bases between them. CDR3 coding DNA: TGTGCCAGCAGTTTGCCAGGGGCGGCAGATACGCAGTATTTT. The encoded protein is CASSLPGAADTQYF.